The rows below give T cell receptor beta chains drawn from one sample of a study of metastatic and nonmetastatic thyroid tumors. TCRdb reanalyzed the PCR reads with MiXCR. The sample consists of tens of thousands of clones, roughly 25% of them appearing once. Material: blood. The receptors come from a female donor with papillary thyroid cancer or a benign thyroid nodule (not recorded which). Some clones in this sample may be carry-over from other donors' samples. CDR3s include the opening cysteine and the closing phenylalanine or tryptophan. D genes are given only for firm matches. Expanded clones are given a class, and other clones once, few, many or no size at all.

many	TRBJ2-7	.	TRBV5-1	CASSKEGLSSYEQYF	TGCGCCAGCAGCAAGGAGGGGTTATCGTCTTACGAGCAGTACTTC
many	TRBJ1-3	.	TRBV3-1	CASSQGRAGNTIYF	TGCGCCAGCAGCCAGGGGCGGGCTGGAAACACCATATATTTT
few	TRBJ2-3	TRBD2	TRBV27	CASSLVAGRDTQYF	TGTGCCAGCAGTTTGGTAGCGGGGAGAGATACGCAGTATTTT
once	TRBJ2-7	TRBD1	TRBV6-2/TRBV6-3	CASAEPGTGGTGTPYEQYF	TGTGCCAGCGCCGAACCCGGGACAGGGGGAACGGGGACCCCCTACGAGCAGTACTTC
.	TRBJ1-4	TRBD1	TRBV7-2	CASSLSPGQSEDEKLFF	TGTGCCAGCAGCTTATCGCCGGGACAGTCAGAAGATGAAAAACTGTTTTTT
few	TRBJ1-5	.	TRBV15	CATSRGKQRDQPQHF	TGTGCCACCAGCAGAGGAAAACAGCGGGATCAGCCCCAGCATTTT
.	TRBJ2-3	.	TRBV7-3	CAIRRGEDTQYF	TGTGCCATCAGAAGGGGAGAAGATACGCAGTATTTT
many	TRBJ2-2	.	TRBV20-1	CSASLGPHTGELFF	TGCAGTGCTAGTCTTGGGCCCCACACCGGGGAGCTGTTTTTT
many	TRBJ2-1	TRBD1	TRBV5-8	CASSLGTGNYNEQFF	TGTGCCAGCAGCTTGGGGACAGGCAATTACAATGAGCAGTTCTTC
few	TRBJ2-1	.	TRBV4-3	CASSGSGEDEQFF	TGCGCCAGCAGTGGATCAGGGGAGGATGAGCAGTTCTTC
few	TRBJ2-2	TRBD1	TRBV28	CASSQIFFPRGLVGELFF	TGTGCCAGCAGTCAAATCTTTTTTCCCAGGGGGCTGGTCGGGGAGCTGTTTTTT
.	TRBJ2-3	.	TRBV19	CASSKTGDTQYF	TGTGCCAGTAGTAAGACTGGAGATACGCAGTATTTT
.	TRBJ2-3	.	TRBV6-2/TRBV6-3	CASSYVVSVDTQYF	TGTGCCAGCAGTTACGTCGTGAGTGTAGATACGCAGTATTTT
medium-sized	TRBJ1-1	.	TRBV27	CASSPRRGSGEAFF	TGTGCCAGCAGTCCCCGGAGGGGATCGGGCGAAGCTTTCTTT
.	TRBJ2-7	.	TRBV6-1	CASSESGLDEQYF	TGTGCCAGCAGTGAATCTGGTCTTGACGAGCAGTACTTC